This is a list of T cell receptor beta chains from one sample in a study of a mutant IDH1 vaccine in newly diagnosed glioma. These receptors are not linked to any known antigen. Libraries were prepared by immunoSEQ multiplex PCR; TCRdb keeps only in-frame clonotypes and omits some of them. Of around 60,000 clones listed, about 88% are singletons. The material sequenced was PBMCs, taken from a glioma patient whose treatment included an IDH1 peptide vaccine. These receptors were obtained from a woman aged 45-60 years with glioma. CDR3s include the opening cysteine and the closing phenylalanine or tryptophan. A D gene is named only where the DNA matches it firmly. Size values are once, few and many counts, or a class for expanded clones, and some rows have none.

cdr3_length | j_call | clone_size | v_call | d_call | cdr3_nt | cdr3_aa
15 | TRBJ2-7 | - | TRBV25-1 | TRBD1 | TGTGCCACCGGGACAGGGACTCTTAGCTCCTACGAGCAGTACTTC | CATGTGTLSSYEQYF
15 | TRBJ1-3 | - | TRBV6-5 | - | TGTGCCAGCAGTTACTCAGGGTCCTCTGGAAACACCATATATTTT | CASSYSGSSGNTIYF
16 | TRBJ2-7 | - | TRBV5-6 | - | TGTGCCAGCAGTCTTAACAGGGTCCGAGTCTCCTACGAGCAGTACTTC | CASSLNRVRVSYEQYF
15 | TRBJ2-7 | - | TRBV6-5 | TRBD1 | TGTGCCAGCAGTTACTTGGGACAGCTGCGTCGGGAGCAGTACTTC | CASSYLGQLRREQYF
16 | TRBJ1-1 | - | TRBV5-4 | - | TGTGCCAGCAGCTTGGGCGGGACGGGGAGGAACACTGAAGCTTTCTTT | CASSLGGTGRNTEAFF
10 | TRBJ2-2 | - | TRBV6-1 | - | TGTGCCATCTCCTTCGGGGAGCTGTTTTTT | CAISFGELFF
17 | TRBJ2-5 | - | TRBV27 | - | TGTGCCAGCAGTTTATCATCTAAGGCGTCCTCCCCAGAGACCCAGTACTTC | CASSLSSKASSPETQYF
12 | TRBJ1-1 | - | TRBV29-1 | - | TGCAGCGCAGGGGCCGTGGAGACTGAAGCTTTCTTT | CSAGAVETEAFF
15 | TRBJ1-3 | - | TRBV19 | - | TGTGCCAGTAGTATGCAGGCAGACTCTGGAAACACCATATATTTT | CASSMQADSGNTIYF
14 | TRBJ1-1 | few | TRBV13 | TRBD1 | TGTGCCAGCAGCTTGGGACAGGGAGACACTGAAGCTTTCTTT | CASSLGQGDTEAFF
12 | TRBJ2-1 | - | TRBV7-7 | - | TGTGCTAGCAGCTTAAACTTCAATGAGCAGTTCTTC | CASSLNFNEQFF
14 | TRBJ1-1 | - | TRBV9 | - | TGTGCCAGCAGCGTAGCTGTGGGCGACACTGAAGCTTTCTTT | CASSVAVGDTEAFF
14 | TRBJ1-2 | - | TRBV9 | TRBD1 | TGTGCCAGCAGCGTAGCTACAGGGGACTATGGCTACACCTTC | CASSVATGDYGYTF
14 | TRBJ2-7 | - | TRBV28 | TRBD2 | TGTGCCAGCAGACTTCCCTTGGGGGGGGGCGAGCAGTACTTC | CASRLPLGGGEQYF
15 | TRBJ1-1 | - | TRBV7-9 | - | TGTGCCAGCAGCTCCCGTAGGGGGGCGAACACTGAAGCTTTCTTT | CASSSRRGANTEAFF
12 | TRBJ2-5 | - | TRBV7-2 | - | TGTGCCAGCAGCTTAGAGGTGGGGACCCAGTACTTC | CASSLEVGTQYF
14 | TRBJ2-7 | - | TRBV7-2 | - | TGTGCCAGCAGCTTTACACAGGGTGGGTACGAGCAGTACTTC | CASSFTQGGYEQYF
14 | TRBJ2-7 | few | TRBV4-2 | TRBD1 | TGTGCCAGCAGCCAAGGACAGGGGGACTACGAGCAGTACTTC | CASSQGQGDYEQYF
15 | TRBJ1-2 | - | TRBV9 | - | TGTGCCAGCAGCGTAGGGGCAGGGCGCGACTATGGCTACACCTTC | CASSVGAGRDYGYTF
14 | TRBJ2-3 | - | TRBV7-2 | TRBD2 | TGTGCCAGCAGCTTAGAACGGGGGGGCGGTACGCAGTATTTT | CASSLERGGGTQYF
14 | TRBJ2-3 | - | TRBV5-1 | - | TGCGCCAGCAGCTTGGCCGGGTTCGCAGATACGCAGTATTTT | CASSLAGFADTQYF
12 | TRBJ2-6 | - | TRBV29-1 | - | TGCAGCGTTTATTCGGGGGCCAACGTCCTGACTTTC | CSVYSGANVLTF
15 | TRBJ2-3 | - | TRBV4-2 | - | TGTGCCAGCAGCCAAGATGGGTTAAGCACAGATACGCAGTATTTT | CASSQDGLSTDTQYF
13 | TRBJ1-6 | - | TRBV2 | TRBD1 | TGTGCCAGCAAATGGGACAGCAGCTCACCCCTCCACTTT | CASKWDSSSPLHF
16 | TRBJ2-3 | - | TRBV10-3 | TRBD2 | TGTGCCATCAGTGAGGGGCTAGCGGGGGCCACAGATACGCAGTATTTT | CAISEGLAGATDTQYF
13 | TRBJ1-1 | - | TRBV15 | TRBD1 | TGTGCCACCAGCAGAATAGGACAGGGGCGGGCTTTCTTT | CATSRIGQGRAFF
14 | TRBJ2-7 | - | TRBV5-5 | - | TGTGCCAGCAGCTTGGCCAACAGCGCCTACGAGCAGTACTTC | CASSLANSAYEQYF
12 | TRBJ1-1 | few | TRBV13 | - | TGTGCCAGCAGCCGAAGGGGATTTGAAGCTTTCTTT | CASSRRGFEAFF
11 | TRBJ2-7 | - | TRBV9 | - | TGTGCCAGCGGGGGTTCCTACGAGCAGTACTTC | CASGGSYEQYF
12 | TRBJ2-7 | - | TRBV7-2 | - | TGTGCCAGCAGCTTAGTTCCGTACGAGCAGTACTTC | CASSLVPYEQYF
15 | TRBJ2-1 | - | TRBV9 | TRBD1 | TGTGCCAGCAGCGCGGGACAGGGGCCCTACAATGAGCAGTTCTTC | CASSAGQGPYNEQFF
16 | TRBJ2-7 | - | TRBV4-1 | - | TGCGCCAGCAGCCAAGTGCTGGGACTCGCTACCTACGAGCAGTACTTC | CASSQVLGLATYEQYF
10 | TRBJ1-1 | - | TRBV20-1 | - | TGCAGTCCAGCGCCTTATGAAGCTTTCTTT | CSPAPYEAFF
16 | TRBJ2-3 | - | TRBV18 | TRBD1 | TGTGCCAGCTCACTCTTCAGGACAGGCGAATCAGATACGCAGTATTTT | CASSLFRTGESDTQYF
14 | TRBJ1-6 | - | TRBV6-6 | TRBD1 | TGTGCCAGCAGTTATTCGGGGACAGATTCACCCCTCCACTTT | CASSYSGTDSPLHF
13 | TRBJ2-2 | - | TRBV7-2 | - | TGTGCCAGCAGCTCAACACCTACCGGGGAGCTGTTTTTT | CASSSTPTGELFF
15 | TRBJ2-2 | - | TRBV6-5 | - | TGTGCCAGCAGTTACGGGGGTATAGGGACCGGGGAGCTGTTTTTT | CASSYGGIGTGELFF
15 | TRBJ1-4 | - | TRBV6-1 | TRBD1 | TGTGCCAGCAGCTTACAGGGGACGAAATTGGAAAAACTGTTTTTT | CASSLQGTKLEKLFF
15 | TRBJ1-4 | - | TRBV4-1 | - | TGCGCCAGCAGCCAAGAAGGACAGAGTAATGAAAAACTGTTTTTT | CASSQEGQSNEKLFF
14 | TRBJ1-2 | - | TRBV6-6 | - | TGTGCCAGCAGTTACAGGGTAGGGGCCTATGGCTACACCTTC | CASSYRVGAYGYTF
14 | TRBJ1-5 | - | TRBV9 | - | TGTGCCAGCAGCGGGGGGACCGCGGGTCAGCCCCAGCATTTT | CASSGGTAGQPQHF
14 | TRBJ2-6 | once | TRBV6-1 | - | TGTGCCAGCGGGTCTGGGGCTGGGGCCAACGTCCTGACTTTC | CASGSGAGANVLTF
14 | TRBJ1-1 | - | TRBV30 | - | TGTGCCTGGATCCAACAGGTTCCGAACACTGAAGCTTTCTTT | CAWIQQVPNTEAFF
14 | TRBJ1-2 | - | TRBV6-1 | - | TGTGCCAGCACGCCACTCGGGCGGAACTATGGCTACACCTTC | CASTPLGRNYGYTF
16 | TRBJ2-4 | - | TRBV5-1 | TRBD2 | TGCGCCAGCAGCTTGGCTAGCGGGGGCCGAGTGGACATTCAGTACTTC | CASSLASGGRVDIQYF
15 | TRBJ2-2 | - | TRBV18 | - | TGTGCCAGCTCACCGGACAGACCGAACACCGGGGAGCTGTTTTTT | CASSPDRPNTGELFF
16 | TRBJ1-2 | - | TRBV10-2 | - | TGCGCCAGCAGTGAGTTCAGGGCAAGTTCGGTTTATGGCTACACCTTC | CASSEFRASSVYGYTF